A single sample gave rise to the 15 T cell receptor beta chains below, sequenced in a study of T cell repertoires in cytomegalovirus infection. TCRdb called the reads again in MiXCR, with one record for every CDR3 protein. Of under 150,000 distinct CDR3 sequences in the sample, roughly 9% are singletons; the top ten hold about 9.5%. Sequencing was carried out using PBMCs. These receptors all stem from a human donor in good health (CMV status not recorded). Some clones in this sample may be carry-over from other donors' samples.

In this sample, this clonotype turned up a few times. The J gene is TRBJ2-3, the V gene TRBV20-1; 7 bases are shared with TRBD2. V was pared by 2 bases and J by 2 bases, with 4 bases of the junction left unmatched. This CDR3 region has 14 residues. CDR1 and CDR2 from the germline V gene are DFQATT and SNEGSKA (reference sequence). The CDR3 DNA sequence: TGCAGTGCTAGACGGGCGGGAGTCACAGATACGCAGTATTTT. Its translation is CSARRAGVTDTQYF.

This clonotype was detected many times. J is TRBJ1-1 and V is TRBV28, with unresolved D. This CDR3 spans 13 amino acids. Trimming removed 4 bases at V and 5 bases at J, with 11 bases between. The germline CDR1 and CDR2 sequences are MDHEN and SYDVKM. This CDR3 is CASSSPGRTEAFF. The CDR3 DNA follows: TGTGCCAGCAGTTCCCCGGGGAGGACTGAAGCTTTCTTT.

V is TRBV19 and J is TRBJ2-2; D remains ambiguous. V gave up 6 bases and J gave up 7 bases, with 3 bases separating them. The germline CDR1 and CDR2 sequences are LNHDA and SQIVND (reference sequence). The CDR3 sequence is 10 residues long. The CDR3: CASRGGELFF. The CDR3 DNA reads as TGTGCCAGTAGAGGCGGGGAGCTGTTTTTT.

This clonotype was counted ten times or more. This chain connects TRBV4-1 to TRBJ1-1; TRBD1 aligns across 7 bases. Germline V lookup: CDR1 MGHRA, CDR2 YSYEKL. V was clipped by 3 bases and J by 9 bases; unmatched bases: 4. This CDR3 is built from 12 residues. The CDR3 sequence is CASSQRDSQAFF. The CDR3 DNA sequence: TGCGCCAGCAGCCAGCGGGACAGCCAAGCTTTCTTT.

The J gene is TRBJ2-2, the V gene TRBV6-6; possible D gene TRBD2, 7 bases. The V end lost 8 bases, the J end lost 0 bases, and 25 bases lay between the germline ends. There are 19 residues in the CDR3. Germline V gene data show CDR1 as MNHNY and CDR2 as SVGAGI (reference sequence). Here the CDR3 reads CASLLVRGPLRSNTGELFF. The DNA of the CDR3 is TGTGCCAGCTTATTAGTGCGGGGGCCACTCCGTTCGAACACCGGGGAGCTGTTTTTT.

Sample share makes this clonotype medium-sized. The chain carries TRBV7-3 and TRBJ1-6; D is unclear. This CDR3 has 13 amino acids. Germline CDR1 reads SGHTA; CDR2 reads FQGTGA. With 4 bases removed from V and 12 bases from J, the gap between germline ends came to 13 bases. Here the CDR3 DNA reads TGTGCCAGCAGCTCCCTTTTAAGGGAACCCCTCCACTTT. Its translation: CASSSLLREPLHF.

This clonotype appeared many times. The V and J genes are TRBV7-2 and TRBJ1-2; TRBD1 is a possible D gene (5 bases). The CDR3 extends over 13 amino acids. The V gene lost 3 bases and the J gene lost 8 bases, with 13 bases spanning the gap. Germline V lookup: CDR1 SGHTA, CDR2 FQGNSA. The CDR3 DNA reads TGTGCCAGCAGCTTGGCGGGGGGTCGGGGCTACACCTTC. It encodes CASSLAGGRGYTF.

This clonotype showed up many times. The CDR3 region is CASRQTSGDDGELFF. CDR3 sequence (DNA): TGTGCCAGCAGGCAAACTAGCGGGGACGACGGGGAGCTGTTTTTT. The chain couples TRBV6-1 to TRBJ2-2, with 10 bases identical to TRBD2. The CDR3 runs to 15 residues. Germline CDR1 and CDR2: MNHNS and SASEGT. The V and J ends lost 6 bases and 7 bases, in that order; junction bases with no gene match: 8.

There are many counts of this clonotype. V usage is TRBV20-1 and J usage is TRBJ2-5, with unresolved D. Per the germline V gene, CDR1 is DFQATT and CDR2 is SNEGSKA (reference sequence). The CDR3 sequence is 11 residues long. The ends were cut back, 0 bases at V and 7 bases at J, with 6 bases in the middle. CDR3 residues: CSARDLGTQYF. DNA of the CDR3: TGCAGTGCTAGAGATCTCGGGACCCAGTACTTC.

This clonotype was seen repeatedly, ten times or more. The chain joins TRBV19 to TRBJ1-1; weak D call: TRBD1 (5 bases). V lost 3 bases and J lost 5, with 10 bases in between. Per the germline V gene, CDR1 is LNHDA and CDR2 is SQIVND (reference sequence). The length of the CDR3 is 13 residues. CDR3: CASSITGVTEAFF. CDR3 coding DNA: TGTGCCAGTAGTATTACGGGGGTGACTGAAGCTTTCTTT.

This clonotype was counted at least ten times. The DNA of the CDR3 is TGTGCCAGCAGGGGGACAGTTAATCAGCCCCAGCATTTT. Translating gives CASRGTVNQPQHF. The chain combines TRBV12-3 or TRBV12-4 with TRBJ1-5; 7 bases are shared with TRBD1. J lost 4 bases, V lost 6 bases, and 3 bases had no gene match. The CDR3 has 13 residues.

This clonotype was detected many times. V and J are TRBV28 and TRBJ1-2; the match to TRBD1 covers 7 bases. Germline CDR1 and CDR2: MDHEN and SYDVKM. This CDR3 region has 12 residues. V gave up 8 bases and J gave up 4 bases; unmatched junction bases: 4. CDR3 sequence (DNA): TGTGCCAGCCAAGGGGGCAGCTATGGCTACACCTTC. Protein sequence: CASQGGSYGYTF.

There are many counts of this clonotype. V and J are TRBV5-1 and TRBJ1-4; tentative D call: TRBD1 (5 bases). CDR1 and CDR2 (germline): SGHRS, YFSETQ. CDR3 length: 14 amino acids. The V and J ends lost 1 base and 10 bases respectively, with 14 bases between them. In DNA, the CDR3 is TGCGCCAGCAGCTTGCTCCAGGGTAGAGGAAAACTGTTTTTT. Amino acids: CASSLLQGRGKLFF. Full variable domain (rest looked up from reference TRBV5-1 and TRBJ1-4): KAGVTQTPRYLIKTRGQQVTLSCSPISGHRSVSWYQQTPGQGLQFLFEYFSETQRNKGNFPGRFSGRQFSNSRSEMNVSTLELGDSALYLCASSLLQGRGKLFFGSGTQLSVL.

This clonotype has ten or more counts. A read error may account for a junction end that differs from germline. CDR3 region: CASSLGQAFGTDTQYF. In DNA form, the CDR3 reads TGTGCCAGCAGTTTAGGACAGGCTTTTGGCACAGATACGCAGTATTTT. The V gene is TRBV7-2, the J gene TRBJ2-3; 7 bases are a match to TRBD1. The germline V gene has CDR1 SGHTA and CDR2 FQGNSA. The CDR3 length is 16 residues.

Only a few counts were recorded for this clonotype. This chain links TRBV29-1 with TRBJ2-1, with D unresolved. Looked up from germline, CDR1 is SQVTM and CDR2 is ANQGSEA. This CDR3 comprises 12 residues. With 6 bases removed from V and 8 bases from J, the gap between germline ends came to 14 bases. The CDR3 loop is CSVRPGSDEQFF. DNA for the CDR3: TGCAGCGTCCGGCCCGGATCCGATGAGCAGTTCTTC.